Sequencing of this T cell receptor (beta chain) was carried out in a study of CD4+ T cells in melanoma. A note on this clone: As yet, its antigen is unknown.

The study, taken as a whole, reports: Neoantigen-specific CD4+ T cells in melanoma reportedly had diverse differentiation states.

The data were produced by immunoSEQ multiplex PCR, yet TCRdb's version contains in-frame clones alone and is incomplete. Seen here are approximately 14,000 clones, roughly 70% observed once, and the top ten hold about a tenth. CDR1 and CDR2 from the germline V gene are MNHNY and SVGAGI (reference sequence). This CDR3 has 14 residues. V gave up 2 bases and J gave up 5 bases; unmatched junction bases: 3. The chain couples TRBV6-6 to TRBJ2-3; 8 nucleotides align to TRBD2. Sequencing input: cells from a culture (not recorded whether cultured in vitro). The sequence was obtained from a human donor with melanoma. As DNA, the CDR3 is TGTGCCAGCAGTTACCGGGGGGGCGGAGATACGCAGTATTTT. Protein sequence: CASSYRGGGDTQYF.